These 10 T cell receptor beta chains share one sample of origin, sequenced in a study of T cell repertoires in cytomegalovirus infection. Their target antigens are unknown. TCRdb called the reads again in MiXCR, with one record for every CDR3 protein. The sample yields fewer than 1,000,000 distinct CDR3 sequences, less than 40% seen once. Sequencing used cultured CD8+ T cells from PBMCs, obtained from culture after CMV antigen stimulation. The origin of the receptors is a human donor in good health (CMV status not recorded). Some clones in this sample may be carry-over from other donors' samples.

This chain uses TRBV6-1 with TRBJ1-1; D not certain. The CDR3 loop spans 12 amino acids. Between the trimmed V and J ends, which lost 1 base and 7 bases, there was a span of 7 bases. Germline-derived CDR1 and CDR2 are MNHNS and SASEGT. CDR3 nucleotides: TGTGCCAGCAGTGAAGTGGATTTTGAAGCTTTCTTT. It codes for CASSEVDFEAFF.

The V call is TRBV4-1, the J call TRBJ1-6; D is possibly TRBD1 (6 bases). Per germline, CDR1 MGHRA and CDR2 YSYEKL. The CDR3 runs 14 residues. Deletions cut 2 bases from V and 7 bases from J, with 9 bases between. The CDR3 region is CASSQNRDNSPLHF. The CDR3, as DNA: TGCGCCAGCAGCCAAAACAGGGACAATTCACCCCTCCACTTT.

This clonotype turned up a few times. CDR3 sequence (DNA): TGTGCCAGCAGCCCGGGGGGTGGACCCACGCAGTATTTT. It yields the protein CASSPGGGPTQYF. The chain recombines TRBV7-9 with TRBJ2-3; 7 bases match TRBD2. Germline V lookup: CDR1 SEHNR, CDR2 FQNEAQ (reference sequence). This CDR3 spans 13 amino acids. Trimming cost V 5 bases and J 9 bases; bases outside gene matches: 8.

The sample holds a few counts of this clonotype. The genes are TRBV7-9 and TRBJ2-7; perhaps TRBD2 as D (5 bases). CDR1 SEHNR and CDR2 FQNEAQ come from the germline V gene (reference sequence). This CDR3 contains 15 residues. The V end lost 5 bases, the J end lost 4 bases, and 18 bases lay between the germline ends. Here the CDR3 DNA reads TGTGCCAGCAGCCAAGAGGGTGTCTTAAGGTACGAGCAGTACTTC. As protein: CASSQEGVLRYEQYF.

In this sample, this clonotype turned up a few times. J is TRBJ2-7 and V is TRBV20-1, with unresolved D. Trimming took off 3 bases at V and 0 bases at J, with 18 bases between the two ends. Germline V gene lookup returns CDR1 DFQATT and CDR2 SNEGSKA (reference sequence). This CDR3 comprises 16 residues. Here the CDR3 reads CSARIPGPRSSYEQYF. Written as DNA, the CDR3 is TGCAGTGCTAGGATTCCGGGCCCGAGGAGCTCCTACGAGCAGTACTTC.

This clonotype was picked up a small number of times. The J gene is TRBJ1-3, the V gene TRBV12-3 or TRBV12-4; D ambiguous. The ends were cut back, 6 bases at V and 3 bases at J, with 15 bases in the middle. The CDR3 length is 15 residues. CDR3 sequence reads: CASSLTRMDGNTIYF. The CDR3 DNA follows: TGTGCCAGCAGCTTGACCAGGATGGATGGAAACACCATATATTTT.

The rearrangement joins TRBV27 to TRBJ2-7; 13 bases are a match to TRBD2. The V and J ends lost 6 bases and 7 bases, in that order; junction bases with no gene match: 6. Germline lookup yields CDR1 MNHEY and CDR2 SMNVEV (reference sequence). The CDR3 runs 14 residues. CDR3 nucleotide sequence: TGTGCCAGCAGCGGGACTAGCGGGGCGAGGGAGCAGTACTTC. This sequence encodes CASSGTSGAREQYF.

This clonotype was detected only once. V usage is TRBV29-1 and J usage is TRBJ1-2, with D tentatively TRBD1 (6 bases). Germline V gene lookup returns CDR1 SQVTM and CDR2 ANQGSEA. The CDR3 has 12 amino acids. V was pared by 4 bases and J by 4 bases, with 10 bases between. The CDR3 DNA reads as TGCAGCGTTGTACAGGGAAGCTATGGCTACACCTTC. Its protein is CSVVQGSYGYTF. Complete variable domain (other parts from reference TRBV29-1 and TRBJ1-2): SAVISQKPSRDICQRGTSLTIQCQVDSQVTMMFWYRQQPGQSLTLIATANQGSEATYESGFVIDKFPISRPNLTFSTLTVSNMSPEDSSIYLCSVVQGSYGYTFGSGTRLTVV.

In its sample, this clonotype was seen a few times. This rearrangement joins TRBV20-1 to TRBJ2-7; D gene uncertain. Germline V gene sequence: CDR1 DFQATT, CDR2 SNEGSKA (reference sequence). The CDR3 loop spans 16 amino acids. The V gene lost 0 bases and the J gene lost 3 bases, with 18 bases spanning the gap. The CDR3 spells CSARDRQSIWGYEQYF. CDR3 DNA sequence: TGCAGTGCTAGAGACCGGCAGAGTATTTGGGGCTACGAGCAGTACTTC.

This chain links TRBV4-3 with TRBJ1-4; 7 bases fit TRBD1. There are 16 residues in the CDR3. V shed 4 bases, J shed 0 bases, and the junction held 5 bases outside the gene matches. Germline-derived CDR1 and CDR2 are LGHNA and YSLEER. The CDR3 spells CASSPGQFATNEKLFF. The CDR3 DNA reads TGCGCCAGCAGCCCGGGACAGTTTGCAACTAATGAAAAACTGTTTTTT.